Here is one T cell receptor beta chain with its context. This sample includes further DNA sequences coding for the same CDR3. These data are taken from a study of cytomegalovirus exposure and HLA in healthy donors. Study-level background: Clustering assigned 70% to 90% of the 350 to 450 genotyped donors to the Caucasian-associated ancestry cluster.

With 0 bases clipped from V and 0 bases from J, the junction kept 2 bases outside the gene matches. Germline CDR1 reads SGDLS; CDR2 reads YYNGEE. The CDR3 runs 16 residues. Each of the donors was a healthy bone marrow donor. Primers for the PCR totalled 60 Vbeta and 13 Jbeta. Only in-frame clones appear in the TCRdb table, and some are missing; sequencing was by immunoSEQ multiplex PCR. The table includes some 120,000 clones, 74% detected once. The chain couples TRBV9 to TRBJ1-3; TRBD1 agrees at 8 bases. This TCR was sampled from a human donor in good health. The material sequenced was PBMCs. The CDR3 DNA follows: TGTGCCAGCAGCGTAGCAGGGACAGGCTCTGGAAACACCATATATTTT. Translating it yields CASSVAGTGSGNTIYF.